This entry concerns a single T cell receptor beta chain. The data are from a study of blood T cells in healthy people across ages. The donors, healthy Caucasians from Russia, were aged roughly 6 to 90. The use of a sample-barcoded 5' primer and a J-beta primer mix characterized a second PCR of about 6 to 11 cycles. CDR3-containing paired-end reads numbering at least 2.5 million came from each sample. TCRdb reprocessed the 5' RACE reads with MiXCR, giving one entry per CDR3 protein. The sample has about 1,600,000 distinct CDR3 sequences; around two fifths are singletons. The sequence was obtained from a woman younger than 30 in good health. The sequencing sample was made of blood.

The CDR3 coding sequence is TGTGCCAGCAGCCCGGACGAAACCTATGGCTACACCTTC. It is translated as CASSPDETYGYTF. This chain links TRBV11-2 with TRBJ1-2; no reliable D call. Looked up from germline, CDR1 is SGHAT and CDR2 is FQNNGV. V lost 5 bases, J lost 4 bases, and 11 bases lay in between. The CDR3 has 13 amino acids. Together with reference TRBV11-2 and TRBJ1-2, the CDR3 gives the full variable domain: EAGVAQSPRYKIIEKRQSVAFWCNPISGHATLYWYQQILGQGPKLLIQFQNNGVVDDSQLPKDRFSAERLKGVDSTLKIQPAKLEDSAVYLCASSPDETYGYTFGSGTRLTVV.